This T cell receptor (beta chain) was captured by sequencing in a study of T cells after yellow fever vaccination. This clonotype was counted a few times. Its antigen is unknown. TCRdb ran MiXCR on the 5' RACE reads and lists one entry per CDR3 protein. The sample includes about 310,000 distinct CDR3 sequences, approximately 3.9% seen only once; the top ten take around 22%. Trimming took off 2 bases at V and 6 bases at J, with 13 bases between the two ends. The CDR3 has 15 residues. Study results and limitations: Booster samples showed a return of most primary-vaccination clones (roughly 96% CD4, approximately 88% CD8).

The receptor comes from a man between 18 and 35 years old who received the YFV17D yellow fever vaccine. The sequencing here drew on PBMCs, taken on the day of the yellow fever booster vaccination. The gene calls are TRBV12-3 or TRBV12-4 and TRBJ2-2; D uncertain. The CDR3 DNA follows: TGTGCCAGCAGTTTACTTCCTGGGGAATCCGGGGAGCTGTTTTTT. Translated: CASSLLPGESGELFF.